The entry that follows covers one TCR beta chain sequence. Seattle-derived patients entered the study during active infection and were followed longitudinally. The authors' processing: For nucleated cells, counts were estimated from reference gene primer amplification. Clones were read by immunoSEQ multiplex PCR, and TCRdb kept only the in-frame ones, dropping some. D and trimming come from the DNA, and the V and J calls and clone size come from that table. The sample consists of about 360,000 clones, 75% to 90% of them appearing once. This sample was included in a study of blood T cell repertoires in COVID-19. Study-wide context: The United States, Italy and Spain supplied acute and convalescent COVID-19 samples.

V was pared by 4 bases and J by 1 base, with 11 bases between. The CDR3 loop spans 15 amino acids. The germline V gene encodes CDR1 SNHLY and CDR2 FYNNEI. The sequenced sample consisted of peripheral blood. The TCR sequence derives from a woman aged 60-75 years with COVID-19, enrolled during active disease. The rearrangement links TRBV2 to TRBJ1-3; no firm D call. Written as DNA, the CDR3 is TGTGCCAGCAGTGTTGACGCGGGGTCTGGAAACACCATATATTTT. This encodes CASSVDAGSGNTIYF.